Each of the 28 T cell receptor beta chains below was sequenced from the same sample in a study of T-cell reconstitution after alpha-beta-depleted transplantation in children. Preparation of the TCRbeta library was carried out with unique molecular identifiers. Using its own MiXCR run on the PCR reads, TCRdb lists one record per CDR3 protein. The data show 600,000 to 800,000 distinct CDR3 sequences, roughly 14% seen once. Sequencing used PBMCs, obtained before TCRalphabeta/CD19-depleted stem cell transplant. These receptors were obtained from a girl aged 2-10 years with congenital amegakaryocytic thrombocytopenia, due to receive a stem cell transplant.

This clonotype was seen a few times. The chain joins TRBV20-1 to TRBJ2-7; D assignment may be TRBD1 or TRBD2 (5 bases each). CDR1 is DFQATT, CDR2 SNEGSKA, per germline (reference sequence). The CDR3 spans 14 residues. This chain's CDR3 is CSVYKGLGGSEQYF. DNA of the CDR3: TGCAGCGTCTACAAGGGGCTAGGAGGATCCGAGCAGTACTTC.

The CDR3, as DNA: TGCGCCAGCAGCCAAAACGAGGGGAGGCCGTACCAAGAGACCCAGTACTTC. Translated: CASSQNEGRPYQETQYF. The chain couples TRBV4-1 to TRBJ2-5, with D tentatively TRBD2 (6 bases). Trimming pared 2 bases from V and 0 bases from J, leaving 16 bases between. Looked up from germline, CDR1 is MGHRA and CDR2 is YSYEKL. This CDR3 contains 17 residues.

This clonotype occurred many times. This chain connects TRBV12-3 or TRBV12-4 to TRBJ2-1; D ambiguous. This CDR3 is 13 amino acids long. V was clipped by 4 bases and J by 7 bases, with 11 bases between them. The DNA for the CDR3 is TGTGCCAGCAGTTACAACTTGGGGAATGAGCAGTTCTTC. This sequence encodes CASSYNLGNEQFF.

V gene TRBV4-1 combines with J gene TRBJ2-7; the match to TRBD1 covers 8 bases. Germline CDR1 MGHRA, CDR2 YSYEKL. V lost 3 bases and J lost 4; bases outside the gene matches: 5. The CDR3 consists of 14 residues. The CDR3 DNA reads TGCGCCAGCAGCCAGCCGGGACAGGTTTACGAGCAGTACTTC. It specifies CASSQPGQVYEQYF.

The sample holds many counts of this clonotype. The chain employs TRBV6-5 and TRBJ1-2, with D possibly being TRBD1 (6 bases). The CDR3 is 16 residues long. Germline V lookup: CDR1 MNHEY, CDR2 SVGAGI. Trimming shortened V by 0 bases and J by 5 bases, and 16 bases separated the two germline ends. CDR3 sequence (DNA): TGTGCCAGCAGTTACTCTAGGGACACTTCGGTGTATGGCTACACCTTC. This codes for CASSYSRDTSVYGYTF.

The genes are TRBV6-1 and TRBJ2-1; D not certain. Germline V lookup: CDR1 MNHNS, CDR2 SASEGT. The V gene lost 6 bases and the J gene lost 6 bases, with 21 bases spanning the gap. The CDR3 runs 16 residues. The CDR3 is CASRPLEARNTNEQFF. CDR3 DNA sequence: TGTGCCAGCAGACCCCTCGAAGCAAGAAACACCAATGAGCAGTTCTTC.

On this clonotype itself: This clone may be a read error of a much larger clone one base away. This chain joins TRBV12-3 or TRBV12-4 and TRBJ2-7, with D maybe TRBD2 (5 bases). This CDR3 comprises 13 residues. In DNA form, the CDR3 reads TGTGCCAGCAGTAGAATACTAGACCACGAGCAGAACTTC. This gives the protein CASSRILDHEQNF.

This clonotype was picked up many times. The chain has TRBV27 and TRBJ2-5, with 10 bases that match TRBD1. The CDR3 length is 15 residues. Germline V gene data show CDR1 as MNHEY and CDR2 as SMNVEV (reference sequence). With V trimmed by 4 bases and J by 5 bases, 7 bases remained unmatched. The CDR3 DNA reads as TGTGCCAGCAGTTCGACGGACAGGGGGGTCGAGACCCAGTACTTC. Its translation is CASSSTDRGVETQYF.

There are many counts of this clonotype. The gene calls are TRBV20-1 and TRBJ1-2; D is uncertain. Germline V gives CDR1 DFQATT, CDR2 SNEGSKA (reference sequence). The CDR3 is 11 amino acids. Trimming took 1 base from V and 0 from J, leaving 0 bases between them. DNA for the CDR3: TGCAGTGCTAGAGCTAACTATGGCTACACCTTC. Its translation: CSARANYGYTF.

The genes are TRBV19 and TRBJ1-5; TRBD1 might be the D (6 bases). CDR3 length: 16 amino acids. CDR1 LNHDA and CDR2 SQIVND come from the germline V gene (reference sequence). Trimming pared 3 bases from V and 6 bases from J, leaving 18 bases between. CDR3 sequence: CASSIGWGLHGQPQHF. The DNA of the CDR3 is TGTGCCAGTAGTATCGGTTGGGGGCTACACGGTCAGCCCCAGCATTTT.

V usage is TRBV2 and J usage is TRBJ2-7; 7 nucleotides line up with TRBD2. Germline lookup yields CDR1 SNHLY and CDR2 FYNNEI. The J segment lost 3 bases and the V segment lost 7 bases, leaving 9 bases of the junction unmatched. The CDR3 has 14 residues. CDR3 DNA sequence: TGTGCCAGCATCGACCGCGGGAGCATCTACGAGCAGTACTTC. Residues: CASIDRGSIYEQYF.

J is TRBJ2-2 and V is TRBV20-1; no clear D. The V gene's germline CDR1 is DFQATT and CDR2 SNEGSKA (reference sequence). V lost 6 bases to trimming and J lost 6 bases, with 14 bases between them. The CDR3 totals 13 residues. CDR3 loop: CSASGQKAGELFF. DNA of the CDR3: TGCAGTGCCTCGGGCCAAAAAGCCGGGGAGCTGTTTTTT.

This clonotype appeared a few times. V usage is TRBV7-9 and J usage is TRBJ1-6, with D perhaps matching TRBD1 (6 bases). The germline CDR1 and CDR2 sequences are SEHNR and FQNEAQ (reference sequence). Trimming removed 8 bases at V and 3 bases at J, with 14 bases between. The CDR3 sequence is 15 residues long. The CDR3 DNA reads TGTGCCAGCCTCCCACAGGGATTCTATAATTCACCCCTCCACTTT. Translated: CASLPQGFYNSPLHF. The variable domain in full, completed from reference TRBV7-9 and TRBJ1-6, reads DTGVSQNPRHKITKRGQNVTFRCDPISEHNRLYWYRQTLGQGPEFLTYFQNEAQLEKSRLLSDRFSAERPKGSFSTLEIQRTEQGDSAMYLCASLPQGFYNSPLHFGNGTRLTVT.

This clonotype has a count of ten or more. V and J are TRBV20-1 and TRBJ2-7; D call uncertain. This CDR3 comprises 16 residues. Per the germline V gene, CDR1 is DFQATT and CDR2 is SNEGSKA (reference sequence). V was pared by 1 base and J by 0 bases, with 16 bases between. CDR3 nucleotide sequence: TGCAGTGCTAGAGGGGCAGCGACGCATAGCTCCTACGAGCAGTACTTC. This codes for CSARGAATHSSYEQYF.

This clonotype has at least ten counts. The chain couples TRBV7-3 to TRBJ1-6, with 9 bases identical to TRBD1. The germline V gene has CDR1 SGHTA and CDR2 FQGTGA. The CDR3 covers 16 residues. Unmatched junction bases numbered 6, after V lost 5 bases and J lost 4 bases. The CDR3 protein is CASSRYGTGYNSPLHF. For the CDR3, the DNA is TGTGCCAGCAGCAGATACGGGACAGGGTATAATTCACCCCTCCACTTT.

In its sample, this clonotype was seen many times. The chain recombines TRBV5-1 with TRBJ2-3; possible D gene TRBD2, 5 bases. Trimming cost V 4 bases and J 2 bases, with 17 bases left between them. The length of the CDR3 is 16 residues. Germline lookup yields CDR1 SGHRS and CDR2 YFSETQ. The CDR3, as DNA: TGCGCCAGCAGCCTTGCCTCCGGAGGTTTCACAGATACGCAGTATTTT. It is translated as CASSLASGGFTDTQYF.

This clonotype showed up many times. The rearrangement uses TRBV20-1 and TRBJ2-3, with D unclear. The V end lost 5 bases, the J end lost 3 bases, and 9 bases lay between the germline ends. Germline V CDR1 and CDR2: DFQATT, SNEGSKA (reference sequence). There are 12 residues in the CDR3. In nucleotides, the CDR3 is TGCAGTGCTGTTCCCCCTACAGATACGCAGTATTTT. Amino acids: CSAVPPTDTQYF.

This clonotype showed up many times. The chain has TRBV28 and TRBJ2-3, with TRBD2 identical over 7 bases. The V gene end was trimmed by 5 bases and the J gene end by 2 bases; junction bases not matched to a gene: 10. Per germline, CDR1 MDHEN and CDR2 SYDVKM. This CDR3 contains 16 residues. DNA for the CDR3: TGTGCCAGCAGTCCCCAGCTAGCGGACCTCACAGATACGCAGTATTTT. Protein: CASSPQLADLTDTQYF.

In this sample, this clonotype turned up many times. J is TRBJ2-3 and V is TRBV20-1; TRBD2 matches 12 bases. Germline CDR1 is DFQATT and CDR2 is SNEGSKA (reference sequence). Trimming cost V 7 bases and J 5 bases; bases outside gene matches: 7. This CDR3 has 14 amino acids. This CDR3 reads CSGSSGRVGDTQYF. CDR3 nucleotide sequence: TGCAGTGGCTCTAGCGGGAGGGTCGGAGATACGCAGTATTTT.

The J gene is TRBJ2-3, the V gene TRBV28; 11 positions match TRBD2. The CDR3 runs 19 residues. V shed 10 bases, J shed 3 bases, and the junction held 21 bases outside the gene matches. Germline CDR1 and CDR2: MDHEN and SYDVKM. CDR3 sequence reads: CATKTPVAGGPSFTDTQYF. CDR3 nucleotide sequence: TGTGCCACCAAAACCCCCGTAGCGGGAGGGCCTAGTTTTACAGATACGCAGTATTTT.

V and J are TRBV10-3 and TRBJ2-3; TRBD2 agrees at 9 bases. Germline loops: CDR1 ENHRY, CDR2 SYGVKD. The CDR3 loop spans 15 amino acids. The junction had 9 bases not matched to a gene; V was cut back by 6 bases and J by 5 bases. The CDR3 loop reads CAISSEREVEDTQYF. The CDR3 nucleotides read TGTGCCATCAGCTCAGAGCGGGAGGTCGAAGATACGCAGTATTTT.

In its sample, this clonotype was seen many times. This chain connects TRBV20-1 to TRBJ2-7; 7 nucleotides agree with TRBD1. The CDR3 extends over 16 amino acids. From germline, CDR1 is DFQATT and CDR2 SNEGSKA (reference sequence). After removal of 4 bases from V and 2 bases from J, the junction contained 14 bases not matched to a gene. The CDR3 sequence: CSANALRQGSTYEQYF. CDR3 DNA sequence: TGCAGTGCTAACGCGCTTCGACAGGGTTCAACCTACGAGCAGTACTTC.

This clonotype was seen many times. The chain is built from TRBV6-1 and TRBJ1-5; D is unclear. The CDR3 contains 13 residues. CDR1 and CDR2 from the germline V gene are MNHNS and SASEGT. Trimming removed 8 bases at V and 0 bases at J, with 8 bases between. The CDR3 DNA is TGTGCCAGCCGAAGTTATAGCAATCAGCCCCAGCATTTT. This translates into CASRSYSNQPQHF.

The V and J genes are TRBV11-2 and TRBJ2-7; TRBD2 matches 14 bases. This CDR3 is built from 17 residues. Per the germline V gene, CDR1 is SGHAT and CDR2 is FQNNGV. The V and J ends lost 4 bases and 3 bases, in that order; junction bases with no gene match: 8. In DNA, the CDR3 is TGTGCCAGCAGCTGGGGACTAGCGGGAGCTCAGATCTACGAGCAGTACTTC. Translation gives CASSWGLAGAQIYEQYF. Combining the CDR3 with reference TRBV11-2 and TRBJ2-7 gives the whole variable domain EAGVAQSPRYKIIEKRQSVAFWCNPISGHATLYWYQQILGQGPKLLIQFQNNGVVDDSQLPKDRFSAERLKGVDSTLKIQPAKLEDSAVYLCASSWGLAGAQIYEQYFGPGTRLTVT.

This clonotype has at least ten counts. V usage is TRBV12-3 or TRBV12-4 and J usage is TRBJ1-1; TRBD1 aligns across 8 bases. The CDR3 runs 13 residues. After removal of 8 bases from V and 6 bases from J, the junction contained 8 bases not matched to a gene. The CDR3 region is CASGETGVAEAFF. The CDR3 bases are TGTGCCAGCGGAGAGACAGGGGTGGCTGAAGCTTTCTTT.

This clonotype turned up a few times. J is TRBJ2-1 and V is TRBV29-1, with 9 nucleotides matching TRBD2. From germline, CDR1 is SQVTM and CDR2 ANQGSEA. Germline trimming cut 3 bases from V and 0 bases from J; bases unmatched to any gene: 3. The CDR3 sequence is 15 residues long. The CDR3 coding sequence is TGCAGCGTTGACCCGCGGGAGGGCTCCTACAATGAGCAGTTCTTC. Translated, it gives CSVDPREGSYNEQFF.

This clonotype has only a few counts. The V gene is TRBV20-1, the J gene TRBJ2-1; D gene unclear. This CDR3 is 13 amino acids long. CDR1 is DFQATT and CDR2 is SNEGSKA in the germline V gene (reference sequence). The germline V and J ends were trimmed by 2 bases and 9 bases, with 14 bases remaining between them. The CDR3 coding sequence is TGCAGTGCTAGAAGTTCGAAGGTTGGTGAGCAGTTCTTC. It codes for CSARSSKVGEQFF.

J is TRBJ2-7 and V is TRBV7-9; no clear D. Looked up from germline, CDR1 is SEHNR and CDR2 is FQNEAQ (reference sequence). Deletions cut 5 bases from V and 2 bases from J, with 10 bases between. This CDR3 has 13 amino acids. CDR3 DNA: TGTGCCAGCAGCCCACCGACGACCTACGAGCAGTACTTC. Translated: CASSPPTTYEQYF.